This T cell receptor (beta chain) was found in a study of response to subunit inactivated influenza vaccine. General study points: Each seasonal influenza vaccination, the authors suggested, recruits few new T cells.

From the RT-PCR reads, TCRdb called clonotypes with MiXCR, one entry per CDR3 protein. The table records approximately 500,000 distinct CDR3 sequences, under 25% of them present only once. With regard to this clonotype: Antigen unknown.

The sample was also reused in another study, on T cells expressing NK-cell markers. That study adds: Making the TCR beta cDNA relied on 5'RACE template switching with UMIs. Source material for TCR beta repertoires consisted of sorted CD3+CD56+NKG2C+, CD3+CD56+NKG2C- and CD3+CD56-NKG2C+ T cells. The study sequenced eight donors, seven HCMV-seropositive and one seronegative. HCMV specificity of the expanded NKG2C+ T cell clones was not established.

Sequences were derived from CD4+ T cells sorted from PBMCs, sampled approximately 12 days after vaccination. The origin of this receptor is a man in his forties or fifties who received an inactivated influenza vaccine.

CDR3 loop: CASTLRRGELNTEAFF. The CDR3 DNA sequence: TGTGCCAGCACCTTACGGCGAGGGGAATTGAACACTGAAGCTTTCTTT. This chain connects TRBV6-2 or TRBV6-3 to TRBJ1-1; D may be TRBD1 (5 bases). V gave up 7 bases and J gave up 0 bases, with 18 bases separating them. The CDR3 is 16 amino acids. Germline CDR1 and CDR2: MNHEY and SVGEGT.